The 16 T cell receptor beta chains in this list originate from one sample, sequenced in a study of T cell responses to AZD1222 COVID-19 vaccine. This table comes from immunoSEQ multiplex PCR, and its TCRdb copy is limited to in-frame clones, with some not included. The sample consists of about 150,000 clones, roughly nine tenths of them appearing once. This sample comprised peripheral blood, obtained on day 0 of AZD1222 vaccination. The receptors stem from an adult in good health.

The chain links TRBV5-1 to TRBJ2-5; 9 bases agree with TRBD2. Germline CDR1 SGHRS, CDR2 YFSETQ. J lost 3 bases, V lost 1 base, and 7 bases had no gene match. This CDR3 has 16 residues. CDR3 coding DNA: TGCGCCAGCAGCTTGAAGAGTAGCGGGGGAAAAGAGACCCAGTACTTC. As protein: CASSLKSSGGKETQYF.

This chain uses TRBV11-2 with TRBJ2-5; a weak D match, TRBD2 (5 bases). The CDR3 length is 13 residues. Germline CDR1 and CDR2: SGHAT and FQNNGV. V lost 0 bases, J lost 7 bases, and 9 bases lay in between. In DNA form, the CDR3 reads TGTGCCAGCAGCTTAGAACCTGGAGGGACCCAGTACTTC. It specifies CASSLEPGGTQYF. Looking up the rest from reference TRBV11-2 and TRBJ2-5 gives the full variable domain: EAGVAQSPRYKIIEKRQSVAFWCNPISGHATLYWYQQILGQGPKLLIQFQNNGVVDDSQLPKDRFSAERLKGVDSTLKIQPAKLEDSAVYLCASSLEPGGTQYFGPGTRLLVL.

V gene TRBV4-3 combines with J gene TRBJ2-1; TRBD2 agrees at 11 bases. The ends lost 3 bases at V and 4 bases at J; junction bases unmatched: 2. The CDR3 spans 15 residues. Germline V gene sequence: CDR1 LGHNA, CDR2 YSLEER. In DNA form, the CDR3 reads TGCGCCAGCAGCCAGACTAGCGGGGATTACAATGAGCAGTTCTTC. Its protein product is CASSQTSGDYNEQFF.

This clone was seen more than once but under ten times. This CDR3 reads CASSEAEQETQYF. The DNA for the CDR3 is TGTGCCAGCAGTGAAGCAGAACAAGAGACCCAGTACTTC. The chain employs TRBV2 and TRBJ2-5; D ambiguous. This CDR3 region has 13 residues. Germline V CDR1 and CDR2: SNHLY, FYNNEI. V dropped 0 bases and J dropped 2 bases, with 4 bases sitting between them. Full variable domain (rest looked up from reference TRBV2 and TRBJ2-5): EPEVTQTPSHQVTQMGQEVILRCVPISNHLYFYWYRQILGQKVEFLVSFYNNEISEKSEIFDDQFSVERPDGSNFTLKIRSTKLEDSAMYFCASSEAEQETQYFGPGTRLLVL.

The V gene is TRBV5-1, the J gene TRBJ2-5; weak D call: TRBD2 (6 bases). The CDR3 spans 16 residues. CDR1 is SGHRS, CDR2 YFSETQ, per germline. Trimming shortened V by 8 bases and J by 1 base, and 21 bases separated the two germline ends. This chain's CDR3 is CASRRVFREIQETQYF. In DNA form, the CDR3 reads TGCGCCAGTCGAAGGGTCTTCCGGGAGATCCAAGAGACCCAGTACTTC. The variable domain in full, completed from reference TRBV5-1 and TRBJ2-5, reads KAGVTQTPRYLIKTRGQQVTLSCSPISGHRSVSWYQQTPGQGLQFLFEYFSETQRNKGNFPGRFSGRQFSNSRSEMNVSTLELGDSALYLCASRRVFREIQETQYFGPGTRLLVL.

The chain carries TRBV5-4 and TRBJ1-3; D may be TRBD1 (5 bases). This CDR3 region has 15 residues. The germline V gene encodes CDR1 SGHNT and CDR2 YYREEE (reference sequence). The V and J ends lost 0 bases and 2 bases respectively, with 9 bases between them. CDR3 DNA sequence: TGTGCCAGCAGCTTGGGAGGGGCAGCTGGAAACACCATATATTTT. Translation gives CASSLGGAAGNTIYF.

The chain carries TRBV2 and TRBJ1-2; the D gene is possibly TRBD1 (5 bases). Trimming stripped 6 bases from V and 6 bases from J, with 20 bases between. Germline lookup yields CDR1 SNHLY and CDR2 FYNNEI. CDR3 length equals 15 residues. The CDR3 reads CASRGGGLGANGYTF. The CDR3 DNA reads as TGTGCCAGCAGGGGGGGTGGATTAGGGGCTAATGGCTACACCTTC.

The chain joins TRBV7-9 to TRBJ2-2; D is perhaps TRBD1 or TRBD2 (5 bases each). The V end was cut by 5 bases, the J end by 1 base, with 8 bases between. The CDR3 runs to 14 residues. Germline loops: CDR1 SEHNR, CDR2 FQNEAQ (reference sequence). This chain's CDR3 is CASSTGLNTGELFF. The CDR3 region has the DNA TGTGCCAGCAGCACGGGGCTGAACACCGGGGAGCTGTTTTTT. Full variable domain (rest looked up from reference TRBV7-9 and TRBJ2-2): DTGVSQNPRHKITKRGQNVTFRCDPISEHNRLYWYRQTLGQGPEFLTYFQNEAQLEKSRLLSDRFSAERPKGSFSTLEIQRTEQGDSAMYLCASSTGLNTGELFFGEGSRLTVL.

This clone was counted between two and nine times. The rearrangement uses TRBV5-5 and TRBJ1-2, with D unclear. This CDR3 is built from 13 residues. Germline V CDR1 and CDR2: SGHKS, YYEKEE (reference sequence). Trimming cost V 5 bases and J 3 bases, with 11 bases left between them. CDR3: CASRPTDHYGYTF. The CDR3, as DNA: TGTGCCAGCAGACCAACAGACCACTATGGCTACACCTTC.

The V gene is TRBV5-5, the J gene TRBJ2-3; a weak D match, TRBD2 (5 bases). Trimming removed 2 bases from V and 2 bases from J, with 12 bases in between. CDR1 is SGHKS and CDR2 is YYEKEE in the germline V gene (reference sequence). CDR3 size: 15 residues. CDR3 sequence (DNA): TGTGCCAGCAGCTTATCTAGCCATATCACAGATACGCAGTATTTT. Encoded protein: CASSLSSHITDTQYF.

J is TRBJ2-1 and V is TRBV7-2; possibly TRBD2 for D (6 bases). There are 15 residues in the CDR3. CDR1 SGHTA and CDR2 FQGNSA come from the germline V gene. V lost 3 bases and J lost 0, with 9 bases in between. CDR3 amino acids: CASSFGGSSYNEQFF. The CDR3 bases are TGTGCCAGCAGCTTTGGGGGGAGCTCCTACAATGAGCAGTTCTTC.

CDR3 sequence reads: CASNRMAGRESQETQYF. DNA of the CDR3: TGTGCCAGCAACCGGATGGCGGGCAGGGAATCACAAGAGACCCAGTACTTC. V is TRBV5-4 and J is TRBJ2-5; either TRBD1 or TRBD2 may supply D (5 bases each). The germline CDR1 and CDR2 sequences are SGHNT and YYREEE (reference sequence). The germline V and J ends were trimmed by 6 bases and 2 bases, with 23 bases remaining between them. This CDR3 has 17 amino acids.

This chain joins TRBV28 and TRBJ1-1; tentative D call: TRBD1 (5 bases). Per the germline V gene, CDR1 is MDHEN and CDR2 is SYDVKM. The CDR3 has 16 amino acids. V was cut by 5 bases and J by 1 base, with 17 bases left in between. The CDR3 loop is CASSPQRDQRNTEAFF. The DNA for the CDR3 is TGTGCCAGCAGTCCACAGAGGGACCAAAGGAACACTGAAGCTTTCTTT.

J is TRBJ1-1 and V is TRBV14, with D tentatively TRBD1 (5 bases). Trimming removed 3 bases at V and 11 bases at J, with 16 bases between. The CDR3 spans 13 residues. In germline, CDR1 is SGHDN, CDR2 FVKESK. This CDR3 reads CASSHLSGEEAFF. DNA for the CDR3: TGTGCCAGCAGCCACCTATCGGGGGAGGAGGCTTTCTTT. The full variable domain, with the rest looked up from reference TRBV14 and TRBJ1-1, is EAGVTQFPSHSVIEKGQTVTLRCDPISGHDNLYWYRRVMGKEIKFLLHFVKESKQDESGMPNNRFLAERTGGTYSTLKVQPAELEDSGVYFCASSHLSGEEAFFGQGTRLTVV.

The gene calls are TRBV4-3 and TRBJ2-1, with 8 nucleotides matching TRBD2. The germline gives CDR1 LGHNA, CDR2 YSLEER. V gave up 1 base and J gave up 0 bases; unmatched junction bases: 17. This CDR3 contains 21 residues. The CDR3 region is CASSQASVGSGSMNSYNEQFF. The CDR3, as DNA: TGCGCCAGCAGCCAAGCCTCGGTGGGGAGCGGGAGCATGAACTCCTACAATGAGCAGTTCTTC.

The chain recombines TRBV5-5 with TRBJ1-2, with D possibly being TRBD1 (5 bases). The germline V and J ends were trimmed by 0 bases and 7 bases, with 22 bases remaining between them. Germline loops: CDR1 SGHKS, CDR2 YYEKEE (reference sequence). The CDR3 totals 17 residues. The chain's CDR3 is CASSLDPLRGRGAGYTF. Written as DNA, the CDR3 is TGTGCCAGCAGCTTGGATCCTTTGAGGGGCCGCGGGGCTGGCTACACCTTC.